These 22 T cell receptor beta chains came from one sample sequenced in a study of radiotherapy plus CTLA-4 blockade in lung cancer. Assay: immunoSEQ multiplex PCR; the TCRdb copy retains only in-frame clones and omits some. This table has about 60,000 clones, around four fifths appearing once. The sequencing used peripheral blood, collected from a patient treated with radiotherapy plus ipilimumab. These receptors were obtained from a human donor with non-small cell lung cancer who had a partial response to radiotherapy plus ipilimumab.

This clone has just a few counts. The chain joins TRBV5-6 to TRBJ2-2; TRBD1 agrees at 8 bases. Looked up from germline, CDR1 is SGHDT and CDR2 is YYEEEE. After removal of 2 bases from V and 4 bases from J, the junction contained 1 base not matched to a gene. The CDR3 totals 14 residues. For the CDR3, the DNA is TGTGCCAGCAGCTTCGACAGGGGCACCGGGGAGCTGTTTTTT. This gives the protein CASSFDRGTGELFF. The full variable domain, rest sourced from reference TRBV5-6 and TRBJ2-2, is DAGVTQSPTHLIKTRGQQVTLRCSPKSGHDTVSWYQQALGQGPQFIFQYYEEEERQRGNFPDRFSGHQFPNYSSELNVNALLLGDSALYLCASSFDRGTGELFFGEGSRLTVL.

The chain links TRBV9 to TRBJ1-2; 9 bases map to TRBD1. V shed 4 bases, J shed 4 bases, and the junction held 5 bases outside the gene matches. Germline V lookup: CDR1 SGDLS, CDR2 YYNGEE. This CDR3 comprises 14 residues. The chain's CDR3 is CASSPGGQGYGYTF. In nucleotides, the CDR3 is TGTGCCAGCAGCCCAGGGGGACAGGGCTATGGCTACACCTTC.

The chain couples TRBV6-1 to TRBJ2-3; the D gene is possibly TRBD2 (6 bases). The CDR3 has 14 amino acids. CDR1 and CDR2 (germline): MNHNS, SASEGT. The V end lost 7 bases, the J end lost 0 bases, and 11 bases lay between the germline ends. For the CDR3, the DNA is TGTGCCAGCATGCCGGGACTGAGCACAGATACGCAGTATTTT. Encoded protein: CASMPGLSTDTQYF.

This clone showed up just a few times. The rearrangement links TRBV29-1 to TRBJ2-3, with D maybe TRBD2 (5 bases). The V end was cut by 6 bases, the J end by 5 bases, with 9 bases between. The CDR3 contains 11 residues. The germline V gene encodes CDR1 SQVTM and CDR2 ANQGSEA. This CDR3 reads CSVGVGDTQYF. In DNA, the CDR3 is TGCAGCGTCGGGGTCGGAGATACGCAGTATTTT.

This clone was counted between two and nine times. This sequence joins TRBV6-1 and TRBJ2-1; 8 bases fit TRBD2. Unmatched junction bases numbered 2, after V lost 2 bases and J lost 2 bases. The CDR3 is made up of 15 amino acids. The V gene's germline CDR1 is MNHNS and CDR2 SASEGT. CDR3 protein: CASSEQAGAYNEQFF. For the CDR3, the DNA is TGTGCCAGCAGTGAACAAGCGGGGGCCTACAATGAGCAGTTCTTC.

The V gene is TRBV19, the J gene TRBJ1-2, with TRBD1 identical over 10 bases. This CDR3 has 14 residues. V gave up 10 bases and J gave up 8 bases; unmatched junction bases: 13. Germline CDR1 LNHDA, CDR2 SQIVND (reference sequence). In DNA, the CDR3 is TGTGCCACCCGTTTAGGGGGACAGGGGAGAGGCTACACCTTC. Its protein product is CATRLGGQGRGYTF.

The V call is TRBV5-1, the J call TRBJ2-5, with D unresolved. Germline CDR1 is SGHRS and CDR2 is YFSETQ. Trimming stripped 0 bases from V and 5 bases from J, with 8 bases between. The CDR3 is 13 amino acids. This chain's CDR3 is CASSLGQVETQYF. The CDR3 DNA is TGCGCCAGCAGCTTGGGGCAGGTTGAGACCCAGTACTTC.

Details on this clone: The sample holds other DNA sequences that translate to the same CDR3. This rearrangement joins TRBV6-8 to TRBJ2-3, with TRBD2 as a possible D gene (6 bases). Germline loops: CDR1 MNHGY, CDR2 SAAAGT. Trimming shortened V by 5 bases and J by 2 bases, and 14 bases separated the two germline ends. There are 15 residues in the CDR3. The CDR3 nucleotides read TGTGCCAGCAGTGGGACGGGAGAATACACAGATACGCAGTATTTT. This translates into CASSGTGEYTDTQYF.

The rearrangement links TRBV19 to TRBJ1-4; D is ambiguous. The V and J ends lost 8 bases and 3 bases respectively, with 19 bases between them. The CDR3 contains 16 residues. CDR1 and CDR2 (germline): LNHDA, SQIVND (reference sequence). Here the CDR3 DNA reads TGTGCCAGTCGCGTCCGAGCGGAGTTTCCTAATGAAAAACTGTTTTTT. It yields the protein CASRVRAEFPNEKLFF. Based on the CDR3 plus reference TRBV19 and TRBJ1-4, the full variable domain is DGGITQSPKYLFRKEGQNVTLSCEQNLNHDAMYWYRQDPGQGLRLIYYSQIVNDFQKGDIAEGYSVSREKKESFPLTVTSAQKNPTAFYLCASRVRAEFPNEKLFFGSGTQLSVL.

V gene TRBV5-1 combines with J gene TRBJ1-1; TRBD1 agrees at 10 bases. This CDR3 is built from 13 residues. From germline, CDR1 is SGHRS and CDR2 YFSETQ. The V and J ends lost 4 bases and 8 bases, in that order; junction bases with no gene match: 5. The CDR3 spells CASSPGQGGEAFF. The CDR3 DNA reads as TGCGCCAGCAGCCCTGGACAGGGGGGGGAAGCTTTCTTT.

The genes are TRBV18 and TRBJ2-1; 9 bases agree with TRBD2. V lost 1 base, J lost 7 bases, and 8 bases stayed unmatched. The germline CDR1 and CDR2 sequences are KGHSH and LQKENI. The CDR3 consists of 16 residues. In DNA form, the CDR3 reads TGTGCCAGCTCACCACGCGCTAGCGGGGTGGCAAATGAGCAGTTCTTC. As protein: CASSPRASGVANEQFF.

The rearrangement joins TRBV6-5 to TRBJ2-5, with D hard to call. The DNA matches TRBJ2-7 better at its end, which makes the J call doubtful. Germline assignment: CDR1 MNHEY and CDR2 SVGAGI. The CDR3 runs to 14 residues. The CDR3 DNA sequence: TGTGCCAGCAGTTACTCGCAGGCCGCCTACGAGCAGTACTTC. Translation gives CASSYSQAAYEQYF.

The V gene is TRBV10-3, the J gene TRBJ2-1, with 8 nucleotides matching TRBD2. The CDR3 loop spans 13 amino acids. From germline, CDR1 is ENHRY and CDR2 SYGVKD. V shed 4 bases and J 8 bases; nucleotides not matched to a gene: 4. CDR3 sequence (DNA): TGTGCCATCAGTGTAAGCGGGGGCTATGAGCAGTTCTTC. Translation gives CAISVSGGYEQFF.

The genes are TRBV2 and TRBJ1-1; 8 bases match TRBD1. The CDR3 is 14 amino acids. Germline V lookup: CDR1 SNHLY, CDR2 FYNNEI. V lost 7 bases, J lost 6 bases, and 10 bases stayed unmatched. The CDR3 nucleotides are TGTGCCAGCAAAAGGACAGGGAAGATCCCTGAAGCTTTCTTT. Translated, it gives CASKRTGKIPEAFF.

The chain couples TRBV6-5 to TRBJ2-7, with a possible D match to TRBD2 (7 bases). The CDR3 is 13 residues long. In germline, CDR1 is MNHEY, CDR2 SVGAGI. V was cut by 6 bases and J by 6 bases, with 15 bases left in between. CDR3 sequence: CASSLTGGGEQYF. DNA for the CDR3: TGTGCCAGCAGCTTAACGGGGGGCGGCGAGCAGTACTTC.

The V call is TRBV9, the J call TRBJ2-2, with D unresolved. Germline CDR1 reads SGDLS; CDR2 reads YYNGEE. The CDR3 spans 14 residues. Deletions cut 3 bases from V and 6 bases from J, with 12 bases between. The CDR3 loop reads CASSAPVGSGELFF. In DNA, the CDR3 is TGTGCCAGCAGCGCTCCAGTCGGGTCCGGGGAGCTGTTTTTT.

The chain employs TRBV28 and TRBJ1-1, with D possibly matching TRBD1 (5 bases). With 7 bases removed from V and 2 bases from J, the gap between germline ends came to 11 bases. This CDR3 has 13 amino acids. Per germline, CDR1 MDHEN and CDR2 SYDVKM. CDR3 DNA: TGTGCCAGCATGGGCCAGGGAAACACTGAAGCTTTCTTT. It translates to CASMGQGNTEAFF. The variable domain in full, completed from reference TRBV28 and TRBJ1-1, reads DVKVTQSSRYLVKRTGEKVFLECVQDMDHENMFWYRQDPGLGLRLIYFSYDVKMKEKGDIPEGYSVSREKKERFSLILESASTNQTSMYLCASMGQGNTEAFFGQGTRLTVV.

The chain couples TRBV6-1 to TRBJ2-7, with TRBD1 matching over 11 bases. The CDR3 runs to 15 residues. Germline values: CDR1 MNHNS, CDR2 SASEGT. V shed 6 bases and J 3 bases; nucleotides not matched to a gene: 7. CDR3 DNA: TGTGCCAGCAGAAGTGGGGGACAGGGGGACTACGAGCAGTACTTC. As protein: CASRSGGQGDYEQYF.

The genes are TRBV6-1 and TRBJ1-6, with 7 positions matching TRBD1. There are 14 residues in the CDR3. Germline CDR1 reads MNHNS; CDR2 reads SASEGT. V trimming: 2 bases; J trimming: 10 bases; junction bases outside the gene matches: 5. CDR3 loop: CASSETQGNSPLHF. DNA of the CDR3: TGTGCCAGCAGTGAAACACAGGGGAACTCACCCCTCCACTTT.

CDR3 in amino acids: CASSQRQGSYEQYF. CDR3 DNA: TGTGCCAGCAGCCAAAGACAGGGTTCGTACGAGCAGTACTTC. The chain combines TRBV11-2 with TRBJ2-7, with 7 bases lining up with TRBD1. The J segment lost 4 bases and the V segment lost 5 bases, leaving 8 bases of the junction unmatched. CDR3 length equals 14 residues. Germline V gene lookup returns CDR1 SGHAT and CDR2 FQNNGV.

The chain employs TRBV6-6 and TRBJ1-2, with 7 bases aligning to TRBD1. The CDR3 length is 14 residues. V lost 7 bases, J lost 5 bases, and 10 bases stayed unmatched. Germline lookup yields CDR1 MNHNY and CDR2 SVGAGI (reference sequence). CDR3 coding DNA: TGTGCCAGCACCCTCCCGAGACAGGGTTATGGCTACACCTTC. Translated: CASTLPRQGYGYTF.

The chain joins TRBV7-9 to TRBJ1-5, with TRBD1 matching over 10 bases. V shed 4 bases, J shed 3 bases, and the junction held 9 bases outside the gene matches. This CDR3 spans 17 amino acids. Per germline, CDR1 SEHNR and CDR2 FQNEAQ (reference sequence). The CDR3 sequence is CASSSGLGQGINQPQHF. CDR3 sequence (DNA): TGTGCCAGCAGCTCCGGCCTGGGACAGGGGATCAATCAGCCCCAGCATTTT.